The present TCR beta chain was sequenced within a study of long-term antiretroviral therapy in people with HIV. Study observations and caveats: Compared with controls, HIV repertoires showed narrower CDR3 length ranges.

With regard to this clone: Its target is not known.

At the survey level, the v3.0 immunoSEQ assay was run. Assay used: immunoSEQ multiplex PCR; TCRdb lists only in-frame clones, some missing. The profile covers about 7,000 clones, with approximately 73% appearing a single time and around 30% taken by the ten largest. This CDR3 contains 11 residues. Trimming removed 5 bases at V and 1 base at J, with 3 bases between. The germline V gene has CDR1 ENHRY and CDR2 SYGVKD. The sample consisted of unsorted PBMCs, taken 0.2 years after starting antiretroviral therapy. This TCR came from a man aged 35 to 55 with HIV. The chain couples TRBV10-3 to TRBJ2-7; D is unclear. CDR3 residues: CAISSSYEQYF. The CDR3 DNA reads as TGTGCCATCAGTTCGTCCTACGAGCAGTACTTC.